This TCR beta chain emerged from a study of cytomegalovirus exposure and HLA in healthy donors. Trimming took 3 bases from V and 2 from J; bases not matched to a gene: 9. Germline lookup yields CDR1 SGHAT and CDR2 FQNNGV. The CDR3 has 16 amino acids. The PCR made use of 60 Vbeta and 13 Jbeta primers. The table came from immunoSEQ multiplex PCR; TCRdb's copy has only in-frame clones and leaves some out. The sample yields around 110,000 clones, 65% to 75% seen once. The origin of this receptor is a man between 25 and 39 years old in good health and CMV-seropositive. The sample taken for sequencing was PBMCs. V is TRBV11-2 and J is TRBJ2-5; 7 bases are a match to TRBD1. CDR3 coding DNA: TGTGCCAGCAGCTTTCGGACAGGAGATGTACAAGAGACCCAGTACTTC. This codes for CASSFRTGDVQETQYF.